This T cell receptor beta chain was sequenced during a study of T cells in Graves' hyperthyroidism and ophthalmopathy. Amplified TCR beta CDR3 regions derived from RNA transcripts. HTBI primers drove first-round RT-PCR of the TCR CDR3. TCRdb called the multiplex PCR reads again in MiXCR, with one record for every CDR3 protein. The table includes roughly 200,000 distinct CDR3 sequences, around 17% detected once. This clonotype was counted ten times or more. The antigen is not known. The length of the CDR3 is 13 residues. Per the germline V gene, CDR1 is SNHLY and CDR2 is FYNNEI. Trimming removed 7 bases at V and 2 bases at J, with 8 bases between. Findings of the study overall: The model anticipated ophthalmopathy a median approximately 6.5 months pre-onset.

The patients, who ranged from 18 to 65 in age, presented with newly diagnosed hyperthyroidism lasting under 2 months. The study excluded patients with uncontrolled infection, other autoimmune disease, pregnancy or lactation. It was 8.5 to 10 ml of fresh peripheral blood that supplied the PBMCs. The V gene is TRBV2, the J gene TRBJ1-4; D is unclear. This receptor was obtained from a middle-aged man with Graves' hyperthyroidism. Sequenced sample: blood. DNA of the CDR3: TGTGCCAGCAAAGGACTTACTAATGAAAAACTGTTTTTT. It specifies CASKGLTNEKLFF.